The clone carrying this T cell receptor beta chain has just a few counts. Produced via immunoSEQ multiplex PCR; TCRdb's table is partial and in-frame only. The sample shows about 130,000 clones, under 95% of them seen only once. The V end lost 5 bases, the J end lost 14 bases, and 16 bases lay between the germline ends. The CDR3 has 13 residues. CDR1 and CDR2 (germline): LNHDA, SQIVND (reference sequence). The data belong to a study of control samples from healthy donors and cancer patients. Sequencing was carried out using PBMCs. This TCR came from a man aged 50 to 59 with head and neck cancer. The chain uses TRBV19 and TRBJ1-6; unclear D gene. The CDR3 DNA sequence: TGTGCCAGTAGTCCCCTGGGCTCTAGGGCCCTCCACTTT. Translation gives CASSPLGSRALHF.